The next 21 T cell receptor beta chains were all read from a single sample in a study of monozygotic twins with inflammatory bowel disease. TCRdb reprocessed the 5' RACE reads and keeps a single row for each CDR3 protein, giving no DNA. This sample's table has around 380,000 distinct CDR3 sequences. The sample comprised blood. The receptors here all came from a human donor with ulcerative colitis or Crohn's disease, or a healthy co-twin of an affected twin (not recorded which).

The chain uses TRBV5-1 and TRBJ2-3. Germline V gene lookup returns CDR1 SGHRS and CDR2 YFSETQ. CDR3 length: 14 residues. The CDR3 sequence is CASSLGRITDTQYF.

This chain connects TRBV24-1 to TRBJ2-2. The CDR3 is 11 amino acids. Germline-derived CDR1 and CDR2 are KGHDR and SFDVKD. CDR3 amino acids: CATSEAAELFF.

The CDR3 here is CASSPPSGQYTEAFF. The chain recombines TRBV18 with TRBJ1-1; the TCRdb D gene call, TRBD1, has no DNA to confirm it. The CDR3 spans 15 residues. Germline CDR1 is KGHSH and CDR2 is LQKENI. Looking up the rest from reference TRBV18 and TRBJ1-1 gives the full variable domain: NAGVMQNPRHLVRRRGQEARLRCSPMKGHSHVYWYRQLPEEGLKFMVYLQKENIIDESGMPKERFSAEFPKEGPSILRIQQVVRGDSAAYFCASSPPSGQYTEAFFGQGTRLTVV.

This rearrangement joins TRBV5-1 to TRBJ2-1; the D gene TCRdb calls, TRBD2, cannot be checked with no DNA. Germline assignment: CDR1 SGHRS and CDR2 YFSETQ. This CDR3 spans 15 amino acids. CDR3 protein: CASRPAGALNNEQFF. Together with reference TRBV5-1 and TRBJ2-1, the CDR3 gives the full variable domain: KAGVTQTPRYLIKTRGQQVTLSCSPISGHRSVSWYQQTPGQGLQFLFEYFSETQRNKGNFPGRFSGRQFSNSRSEMNVSTLELGDSALYLCASRPAGALNNEQFFGPGTRLTVL.

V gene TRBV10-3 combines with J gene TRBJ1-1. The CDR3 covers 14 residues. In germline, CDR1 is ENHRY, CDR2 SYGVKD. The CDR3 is CAISVRTEEGEAFF.

CDR3 protein: CASSMVGLAGGPRTGELFF. This rearrangement joins TRBV19 to TRBJ2-2; with no DNA, the TCRdb D assignment of TRBD2 cannot be verified. The V gene's germline CDR1 is LNHDA and CDR2 SQIVND (reference sequence). The CDR3 extends over 19 amino acids.

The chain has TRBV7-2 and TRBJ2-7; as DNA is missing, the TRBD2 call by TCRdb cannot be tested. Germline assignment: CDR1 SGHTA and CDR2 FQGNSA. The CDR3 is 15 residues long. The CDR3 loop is CASSPASGRIYEQYF. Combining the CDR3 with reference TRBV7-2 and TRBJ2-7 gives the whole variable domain GAGVSQSPSNKVTEKGKDVELRCDPISGHTALYWYRQSLGQGLEFLIYFQGNSAPDKSGLPSDRFSAERTGGSVSTLTIQRTQQEDSAVYLCASSPASGRIYEQYFGPGTRLTVT.

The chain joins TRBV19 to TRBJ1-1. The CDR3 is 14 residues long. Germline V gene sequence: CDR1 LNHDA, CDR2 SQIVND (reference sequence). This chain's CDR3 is CASHTLGSTIQAFF.

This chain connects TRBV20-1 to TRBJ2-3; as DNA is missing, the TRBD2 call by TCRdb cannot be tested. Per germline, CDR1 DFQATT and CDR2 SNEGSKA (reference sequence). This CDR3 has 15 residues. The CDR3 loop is CSARTSGRPSDTQYF.

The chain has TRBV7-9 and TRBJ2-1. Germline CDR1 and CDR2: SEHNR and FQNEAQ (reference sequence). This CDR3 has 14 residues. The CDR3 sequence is CASSLVRTYNEQFF.

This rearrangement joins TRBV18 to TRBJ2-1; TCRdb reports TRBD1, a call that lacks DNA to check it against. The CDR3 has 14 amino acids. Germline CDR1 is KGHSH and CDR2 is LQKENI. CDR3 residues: CASSPNQGGNEQFF.

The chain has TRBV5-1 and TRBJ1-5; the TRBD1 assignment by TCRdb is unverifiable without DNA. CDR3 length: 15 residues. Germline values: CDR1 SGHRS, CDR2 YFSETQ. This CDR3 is CASRLGAGAGQPQHF.

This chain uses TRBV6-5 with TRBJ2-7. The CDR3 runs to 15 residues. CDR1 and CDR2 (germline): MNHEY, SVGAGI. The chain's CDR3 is CASSTSRQGNYEQYF.

The CDR3 spells CASSLWRGWTDTQYF. The V call is TRBV7-6, the J call TRBJ2-3; the D call from TCRdb, TRBD1, cannot be confirmed without DNA. Germline lookup yields CDR1 SGHVS and CDR2 FNYEAQ. This CDR3 comprises 15 residues.

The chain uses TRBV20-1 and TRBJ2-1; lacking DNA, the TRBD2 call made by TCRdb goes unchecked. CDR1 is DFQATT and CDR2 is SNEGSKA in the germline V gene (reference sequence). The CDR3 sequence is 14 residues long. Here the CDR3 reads CSAAGLAGSNEQFF.

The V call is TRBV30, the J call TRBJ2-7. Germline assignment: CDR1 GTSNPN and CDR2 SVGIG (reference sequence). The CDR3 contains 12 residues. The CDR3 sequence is CAWSFELREQYF. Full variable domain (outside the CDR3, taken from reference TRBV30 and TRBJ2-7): SQTIHQWPATLVQPVGSPLSLECTVEGTSNPNLYWYRQAAGRGLQLLFYSVGIGQISSEVPQNLSASRPQDRQFILSSKKLLLSDSGFYLCAWSFELREQYFGPGTRLTVT.

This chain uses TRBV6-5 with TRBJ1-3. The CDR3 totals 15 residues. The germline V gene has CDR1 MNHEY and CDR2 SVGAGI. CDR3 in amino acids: CASSYGGSLGNTIYF.

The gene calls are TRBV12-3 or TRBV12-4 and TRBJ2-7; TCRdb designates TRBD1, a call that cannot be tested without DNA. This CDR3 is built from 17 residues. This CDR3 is CASSLAITDSYPYEQYF.

The CDR3 spells CATEGGENQPQHF. The genes are TRBV24-1 and TRBJ1-5. CDR3 size: 13 residues. The germline gives CDR1 KGHDR, CDR2 SFDVKD.

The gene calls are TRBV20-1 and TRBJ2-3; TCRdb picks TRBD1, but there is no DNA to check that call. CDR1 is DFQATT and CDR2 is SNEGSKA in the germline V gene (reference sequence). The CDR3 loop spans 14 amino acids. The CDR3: CSASGGAGTDTQYF.

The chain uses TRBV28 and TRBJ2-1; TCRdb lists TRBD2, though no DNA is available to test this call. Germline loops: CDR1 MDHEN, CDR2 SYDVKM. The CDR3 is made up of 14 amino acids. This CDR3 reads CASSAPGLANEQFF.